The clone carrying this T cell receptor beta chain was seen a few times. The junction shows a germline mismatch at one end, possibly a read error. The CDR3 is 12 residues long. Seattle researchers signed up patients amid active infection and tracked them longitudinally. The data originate from a study of blood T cell repertoires in COVID-19. Produced via immunoSEQ multiplex PCR; TCRdb's table is partial and in-frame only. The sample records about 280,000 clones, 89% being singletons. The genes are TRBV12-3 or TRBV12-4 and TRBJ1-5; D not certain. The sample consisted of peripheral blood. The clonotype comes from a woman in her twenties or thirties with COVID-19, enrolled during active disease. The CDR3 loop reads CASSLATSGREF. CDR3 bases: TGTGCCAGCAGTTTAGCGACTTCCGGGAGGGAATTT.